The 9 T cell receptor beta chains reported below all come from one sample, sequenced in a study of prognosis after radiotherapy for stage I lung cancer. Genomic DNA provided the template from which TCR beta CDR3 was amplified by two-round multiplex PCR. First-round PCR amplification was performed with primers specific to each TRBV and TRBJ gene. TCRdb re-derived calls from the multiplex PCR reads in MiXCR, one entry per CDR3 protein. Seen here are roughly 11,000 distinct CDR3 sequences, about 35% observed once, and the top ten hold about 50%. This specimen was PBMCs, taken before or after stereotactic body radiation therapy (not recorded which). Every receptor here comes from a donor over 45 with non-small cell lung cancer.

The CDR3 sequence is CAWSVLDREQYF. The CDR3 DNA reads TGTGCCTGGAGTGTACTTGACCGCGAGCAGTACTTC. The genes are TRBV30 and TRBJ2-7; unclear D gene. Trimming pared 0 bases from V and 6 bases from J, leaving 9 bases between. Germline lookup yields CDR1 GTSNPN and CDR2 SVGIG (reference sequence). This CDR3 is built from 12 residues.

As for this clonotype: This may stem from a read error, because a much larger clone lies one nucleotide away. This rearrangement joins TRBV6-9 to TRBJ2-4; a possible D gene is TRBD1 (6 bases). This CDR3 region has 14 residues. Looked up from germline, CDR1 is MNHGY and CDR2 is SVAAGI. The V gene lost 3 bases and the J gene lost 10 bases, with 16 bases spanning the gap. CDR3 loop: CASSYTLTGTIQYF. In DNA form, the CDR3 reads TGTGCCAGCAGTTACACACTTACGGGGACAATTCAGTACTTC.

The chain joins TRBV28 to TRBJ1-4; TRBD1 is a possible D gene (5 bases). The CDR3 runs 14 residues. The germline V gene encodes CDR1 MDHEN and CDR2 SYDVKM. Trimming took 7 bases from V and 10 from J, leaving 19 bases between them. The CDR3 loop is CASKRDGRYGKLFF. The CDR3 nucleotides read TGTGCCAGCAAACGGGACGGAAGGTACGGAAAACTGTTTTTT.

There are many counts of this clonotype. This chain uses TRBV4-1 with TRBJ2-7; 9 bases align to TRBD2. Germline V gene data show CDR1 as MGHRA and CDR2 as YSYEKL. The CDR3 spans 15 residues. J was trimmed by 0 bases and V by 4 bases; bases with no gene match: 4. CDR3 region: CASSLSGRYSYEQYF. The CDR3 bases are TGCGCCAGCAGCCTAAGCGGGAGGTACTCCTACGAGCAGTACTTC.

This clonotype was seen many times. The chain links TRBV7-8 to TRBJ2-5, with TRBD2 matching over 10 bases. V lost 7 bases, J lost 4 bases, and 15 bases stayed unmatched. This CDR3 is 17 amino acids long. Germline CDR1 SGHVS, CDR2 FQNEAQ. This chain's CDR3 is CASTLSGGRVVTETQYF. DNA of the CDR3: TGTGCCAGCACCCTTAGCGGGGGGCGGGTCGTGACAGAGACCCAGTACTTC. Looking up the rest from reference TRBV7-8 and TRBJ2-5 gives the full variable domain: GAGVSQSPRYKVAKRGQDVALRCDPISGHVSLFWYQQALGQGPEFLTYFQNEAQLDKSGLPSDRFFAERPEGSVSTLKIQRTQQEDSAVYLCASTLSGGRVVTETQYFGPGTRLLVL.

This clonotype came up a few times. The V and J genes are TRBV30 and TRBJ1-2; 7 bases are shared with TRBD1. Germline assignment: CDR1 GTSNPN and CDR2 SVGIG (reference sequence). V lost 3 bases and J lost 6; bases outside the gene matches: 13. The CDR3 length is 15 residues. CDR3 sequence reads: CAWSIPTGTIHGYTF. The CDR3 DNA reads as TGTGCCTGGAGCATACCGACAGGGACAATACATGGCTACACCTTC.

The table lists this clonotype with many counts. This chain uses TRBV4-1 with TRBJ2-7; D is tentatively TRBD1 or TRBD2 (5 bases each). CDR3 length: 14 residues. Germline lookup yields CDR1 MGHRA and CDR2 YSYEKL. Trimming cost V 7 bases and J 2 bases, with 15 bases left between them. CDR3 loop: CASKGSGATYEQYF. CDR3 bases: TGCGCCAGCAAAGGGAGTGGGGCCACCTACGAGCAGTACTTC.

Comments on this clonotype: The junction and the germline gene differ at one end; a read error may be behind it. V usage is TRBV6-2 or TRBV6-3 and J usage is TRBJ2-2; TRBD1 matches 7 bases. The CDR3 runs to 14 residues. Germline lookup yields CDR1 MNHEY and CDR2 SVGEGT. CDR3: CASSYSQGIGEMFF. In nucleotides, the CDR3 is TGTGCCAGCAGTTACTCACAGGGGATTGGGGAGATGTTTTTT.

This clonotype is deemed medium-sized. The chain couples TRBV4-3 to TRBJ2-7; 9 nucleotides agree with TRBD1. This CDR3 has 13 residues. Per germline, CDR1 LGHNA and CDR2 YSLEER. V shed 4 bases and J 4 bases; nucleotides not matched to a gene: 2. DNA of the CDR3: TGCGCCAGCAGCCGGGGACAGGGTTACGAGCAGTACTTC. This translates into CASSRGQGYEQYF.